This T cell receptor beta chain was captured by sequencing in a study of blood T cell repertoires in COVID-19. On the study more broadly: The cDNA or gDNA used as material had been derived from T cells, B-cell-depleted T cells, or PBMCs.

The CDR3 is 15 amino acids. The germline CDR1 and CDR2 sequences are LNHNV and YYDKDF (reference sequence). V was pared by 0 bases and J by 2 bases, with 11 bases between. Per the original methods: Amplification with reference gene primers provided the estimates of nucleated cell counts. Method: immunoSEQ multiplex PCR; TCRdb's copy keeps in-frame clones and lacks some. That table is the source of V, J and clone size, and D and trimming were worked out from the DNA. Among 160,000 or so clones listed, around 76% were seen once. The sequencing sample was made of peripheral blood. This chain uses TRBV15 with TRBJ2-7; D might be TRBD1 (6 bases). This TCR came from a woman aged 70-85 years with acute or convalescent COVID-19. In nucleotides, the CDR3 is TGTGCCACCAGCAGAGATGGGGGCAGGGCCTACGAGCAGTACTTC. It yields the protein CATSRDGGRAYEQYF. Looking up the rest from reference TRBV15 and TRBJ2-7 gives the full variable domain: DAMVIQNPRYQVTQFGKPVTLSCSQTLNHNVMYWYQQKSSQAPKLLFHYYDKDFNNEADTPDNFQSRRPNTSFCFLDIRSPGLGDTAMYLCATSRDGGRAYEQYFGPGTRLTVT.